Shown below are 27 T cell receptor beta chains from a single sample sequenced in a study of cytomegalovirus exposure and HLA in healthy donors. The study ran its PCR with 60 Vbeta and 13 Jbeta primers. Method: immunoSEQ multiplex PCR; TCRdb's copy keeps in-frame clones and lacks some. The repertoire holds roughly 250,000 clones, approximately 85% seen once, with 1.5% to 2.5% in the top ten. The sequenced material came from PBMCs. All receptors derive from a woman aged 40 to 50 in good health and CMV-seropositive.

CDR3 in amino acids: CASSGGLRSSGNTIYF. In DNA, the CDR3 is TGTGCCAGCTCAGGCGGCCTCCGGAGCTCTGGAAACACCATATATTTT. The gene calls are TRBV18 and TRBJ1-3; D remains unclear. V shed 5 bases and J shed 0 bases, with 14 bases lying between them. Germline V gene sequence: CDR1 KGHSH, CDR2 LQKENI. The CDR3 contains 16 residues.

The chain joins TRBV4-3 to TRBJ1-2; the D is unclear. The germline CDR1 and CDR2 sequences are LGHNA and YSLEER. The CDR3 has 14 amino acids. V was cut by 0 bases and J by 0 bases, with 5 bases left in between. The CDR3 coding sequence is TGCGCCAGCAGCCAAGATCTGTCTAACTATGGCTACACCTTC. This codes for CASSQDLSNYGYTF.

The V call is TRBV29-1, the J call TRBJ2-1, with TRBD1 identical over 8 bases. The CDR3 consists of 14 residues. The V gene's germline CDR1 is SQVTM and CDR2 ANQGSEA. J lost 4 bases, V lost 7 bases, and 9 bases had no gene match. CDR3 in DNA: TGCAGCGCCCCCGGACAGGGAACGTACAATGAGCAGTTCTTC. Its translation is CSAPGQGTYNEQFF.

The chain has TRBV28 and TRBJ2-7; TRBD2 matches at 8 bases. Germline loops: CDR1 MDHEN, CDR2 SYDVKM. The CDR3 covers 17 residues. Losses at the gene ends were 5 bases for V and 2 bases for J; bases not matched to a gene: 14. The CDR3 is CASSPTSFSGVTYEQYF. CDR3 DNA sequence: TGTGCCAGCAGTCCCACCTCCTTTAGCGGGGTAACCTACGAGCAGTACTTC.

V and J are TRBV19 and TRBJ1-5, with 9 nucleotides matching TRBD1. CDR1 is LNHDA and CDR2 is SQIVND in the germline V gene (reference sequence). The CDR3 runs 15 residues. Unmatched junction bases numbered 4, after V lost 3 bases and J lost 4 bases. The CDR3 spells CASSIRDRENQPQHF. CDR3 coding DNA: TGTGCCAGTAGTATCCGGGACAGGGAAAATCAGCCCCAGCATTTT. Variable domain in full (rest from reference TRBV19 and TRBJ1-5): DGGITQSPKYLFRKEGQNVTLSCEQNLNHDAMYWYRQDPGQGLRLIYYSQIVNDFQKGDIAEGYSVSREKKESFPLTVTSAQKNPTAFYLCASSIRDRENQPQHFGDGTRLSIL.

This clone was picked up one time. The chain combines TRBV29-1 with TRBJ1-1, with 7 positions matching TRBD1. The CDR3 consists of 12 residues. The germline CDR1 and CDR2 sequences are SQVTM and ANQGSEA. Unmatched junction bases numbered 1, after V lost 0 bases and J lost 6 bases. The CDR3 protein is CSVEEQGSEAFF. CDR3 in DNA: TGCAGCGTTGAAGAACAGGGGTCTGAAGCTTTCTTT.

The chain combines TRBV19 with TRBJ2-7, with D possibly being TRBD1 (6 bases). Germline CDR1 reads LNHDA; CDR2 reads SQIVND (reference sequence). The CDR3 has 15 residues. The germline V and J ends were trimmed by 1 base and 2 bases, with 12 bases remaining between them. The CDR3 here is CASSIGPGTTYEQYF. The CDR3 nucleotides are TGTGCCAGTAGTATAGGTCCAGGGACAACCTACGAGCAGTACTTC.

The chain uses TRBV7-3 and TRBJ2-2, with a weak D call TRBD2 (5 bases). Per germline, CDR1 SGHTA and CDR2 FQGTGA. The length of the CDR3 is 16 residues. The V end lost 4 bases, the J end lost 1 base, and 13 bases lay between the germline ends. This chain's CDR3 is CASSSGYEGNTGELFF. The CDR3 bases are TGTGCCAGCAGCTCGGGGTATGAGGGGAACACCGGGGAGCTGTTTTTT.

This rearrangement joins TRBV5-1 to TRBJ2-7, with TRBD1 matching over 8 bases. The trim removed 4 bases at V and 10 bases at J, leaving 16 bases unmatched. The CDR3 loop spans 15 amino acids. Per the germline V gene, CDR1 is SGHRS and CDR2 is YFSETQ. CDR3 region: CASSALPGQVRAQYF. The CDR3 DNA is TGCGCCAGCAGCGCACTTCCGGGACAGGTCAGGGCTCAGTACTTC.

This chain uses TRBV7-9 with TRBJ1-1; D is undetermined. Germline CDR1 SEHNR, CDR2 FQNEAQ (reference sequence). This CDR3 region has 13 residues. The V end was cut by 3 bases, the J end by 1 base, with 6 bases between. The CDR3 nucleotides are TGTGCCAGCAGCTTCTCGGGGAACACTGAAGCTTTCTTT. Amino acid sequence: CASSFSGNTEAFF.

This clone was detected a few times. This rearrangement joins TRBV7-3 to TRBJ2-1, with D possibly TRBD2 on 5 matching bases. Trimming stripped 5 bases from V and 4 bases from J, with 9 bases between. The CDR3 consists of 13 residues. CDR1 is SGHTA and CDR2 is FQGTGA in the germline V gene. CDR3 sequence reads: CASSSSEYNEQFF. The CDR3 bases are TGTGCCAGCAGCAGTAGCGAGTACAATGAGCAGTTCTTC.

The rearrangement links TRBV2 to TRBJ2-2; 13 positions match TRBD2. Germline CDR1 reads SNHLY; CDR2 reads FYNNEI. The CDR3 has 17 residues. V trimming: 1 base; J trimming: 3 bases; junction bases outside the gene matches: 2. The CDR3: CASSEEGLAGYTGELFF. The CDR3 nucleotides are TGTGCCAGCAGTGAAGAGGGACTAGCGGGATACACCGGGGAGCTGTTTTTT.

The sample holds one count of this clone. J is TRBJ2-3 and V is TRBV18; TRBD2 is a possible D gene (5 bases). From germline, CDR1 is KGHSH and CDR2 LQKENI. The CDR3 has 15 amino acids. V lost 3 bases, J lost 0 bases, and 10 bases lay in between. The CDR3 bases are TGTGCCAGCTCACCGCTAGCAACCAGCACAGATACGCAGTATTTT. Its translation: CASSPLATSTDTQYF.

The chain carries TRBV7-9 and TRBJ2-1, with TRBD2 matching 7 bases. Germline V gene data show CDR1 as SEHNR and CDR2 as FQNEAQ (reference sequence). J gave up 3 bases and V 5 bases, and 7 bases lay outside the gene matches. CDR3 length: 15 residues. The CDR3 spells CASSVGGTNYNEQFF. DNA of the CDR3: TGTGCCAGCAGCGTTGGAGGGACTAACTACAATGAGCAGTTCTTC.

J is TRBJ1-3 and V is TRBV29-1; D gene unclear. CDR3 length: 14 residues. V lost 8 bases to trimming and J lost 0 bases, with 14 bases between them. CDR1 is SQVTM, CDR2 ANQGSEA, per germline. The CDR3 loop is CSSPADSSGNTIYF. Written as DNA, the CDR3 is TGCAGCTCCCCGGCGGATAGCTCTGGAAACACCATATATTTT.

The genes are TRBV28 and TRBJ1-4; a possible D gene is TRBD1 (6 bases). Between the trimmed V and J ends, which lost 4 bases and 7 bases, there was a span of 16 bases. Germline CDR1 reads MDHEN; CDR2 reads SYDVKM. The CDR3 has 15 residues. As DNA, the CDR3 is TGTGCCAGCAGTTCTCTGACTCTAGGGGGTGAAAAACTGTTTTTT. Amino acid sequence: CASSSLTLGGEKLFF.

The J gene is TRBJ2-7, the V gene TRBV6-6; TRBD1 matches 11 bases. CDR3 size: 15 residues. The germline gives CDR1 MNHNY, CDR2 SVGAGI (reference sequence). Losses at the gene ends were 6 bases for V and 0 bases for J; bases not matched to a gene: 4. CDR3 loop: CASRTGTGGSYEQYF. In DNA, the CDR3 is TGTGCCAGCAGGACCGGGACAGGGGGCTCCTACGAGCAGTACTTC.

Only one count was recorded for this clone. The chain couples TRBV5-1 to TRBJ1-4; no clear D. Germline lookup yields CDR1 SGHRS and CDR2 YFSETQ. The length of the CDR3 is 13 residues. With 4 bases removed from V and 4 bases from J, the gap between germline ends came to 8 bases. This chain's CDR3 is CASSPTGNEKLFF. Written as DNA, the CDR3 is TGCGCCAGCAGCCCCACGGGTAATGAAAAACTGTTTTTT.

With regard to this clone: At one end, the junction sequence differs from germline, possibly due to a read error. The chain employs TRBV6-6 and TRBJ2-1; D call uncertain. CDR1 MNHNY and CDR2 SVGAGI come from the germline V gene (reference sequence). The CDR3 covers 11 residues. The CDR3 sequence: CASSYLPAVVF. The DNA for the CDR3 is TGTGCCAGCAGTTACCTCCCCGCGGTGGTCTTC.

The J gene is TRBJ2-7, the V gene TRBV5-6, with 10 bases aligning to TRBD2. Per the germline V gene, CDR1 is SGHDT and CDR2 is YYEEEE. J gave up 7 bases and V 1 base, and 8 bases lay outside the gene matches. CDR3 size: 15 residues. The CDR3 DNA reads as TGTGCCAGCAGCTTGACAGCTAGCGGGAGCGGAGAGCAGTACTTC. Protein sequence: CASSLTASGSGEQYF. Full variable domain (rest looked up from reference TRBV5-6 and TRBJ2-7): DAGVTQSPTHLIKTRGQQVTLRCSPKSGHDTVSWYQQALGQGPQFIFQYYEEEERQRGNFPDRFSGHQFPNYSSELNVNALLLGDSALYLCASSLTASGSGEQYFGPGTRLTVT.

This chain links TRBV5-4 with TRBJ2-7; perhaps TRBD2 as D (5 bases). Germline CDR1 SGHNT, CDR2 YYREEE (reference sequence). The CDR3 is 13 amino acids. Trimming took off 4 bases at V and 7 bases at J, with 15 bases between the two ends. DNA of the CDR3: TGTGCCAGCAGCCGGGATTCTCGCTATGAGCAGTACTTC. Residues: CASSRDSRYEQYF.

The rearrangement joins TRBV30 to TRBJ1-1; TRBD1 aligns across 7 bases. The CDR3 covers 12 residues. Trimming removed 6 bases from V and 5 bases from J; junction bases left unmatched: 6. CDR1 GTSNPN and CDR2 SVGIG come from the germline V gene (reference sequence). DNA of the CDR3: TGTGCCTGTCGGACAGGTGGGACTGAAGCTTTCTTT. Translating gives CACRTGGTEAFF.

This clone was recorded once. The junction does not match germline at one end; this may be a read error. The chain has TRBV7-9 and TRBJ1-6; 8 bases fit TRBD1. Germline V gene sequence: CDR1 SEHNR, CDR2 FQNEAQ (reference sequence). The CDR3 extends over 15 amino acids. The CDR3, as DNA: TGTTCCAGCAGCCTGGAAACAGGGGGGAAATCACCCCTCCACTTT. This translates into CSSSLETGGKSPLHF.

This sequence joins TRBV7-2 and TRBJ1-1; perhaps TRBD1 as D (5 bases). The germline V gene encodes CDR1 SGHTA and CDR2 FQGNSA. Trimming shortened V by 5 bases and J by 0 bases, and 13 bases separated the two germline ends. The CDR3 length is 15 residues. The CDR3 DNA reads TGTGCCAGCAGCGTCGGGGGACGAATGAACACTGAAGCTTTCTTT. Translation gives CASSVGGRMNTEAFF. The full variable domain, completed using reference TRBV7-2 and TRBJ1-1, is GAGVSQSPSNKVTEKGKDVELRCDPISGHTALYWYRQSLGQGLEFLIYFQGNSAPDKSGLPSDRFSAERTGGSVSTLTIQRTQQEDSAVYLCASSVGGRMNTEAFFGQGTRLTVV.

As to this clone: The same CDR3 is also encoded by other DNA sequences in this sample. The chain carries TRBV5-6 and TRBJ2-7; possibly TRBD1 for D (6 bases). This CDR3 contains 14 residues. Looked up from germline, CDR1 is SGHDT and CDR2 is YYEEEE. Trimming removed 1 base from V and 0 bases from J, with 8 bases in between. Here the CDR3 reads CASSLRDNSYEQYF. CDR3 in DNA: TGTGCCAGCAGCTTGCGGGACAACTCCTACGAGCAGTACTTC.

The chain has TRBV5-1 and TRBJ1-1; D is uncertain. V was trimmed by 1 base and J by 5 bases, leaving 12 bases between them. The length of the CDR3 is 14 residues. From germline, CDR1 is SGHRS and CDR2 YFSETQ. The CDR3 reads CASSLNPGGTEAFF. The DNA for the CDR3 is TGCGCCAGCAGCTTGAATCCGGGAGGTACTGAAGCTTTCTTT.

V is TRBV18 and J is TRBJ2-7; 8 bases agree with TRBD1. J was trimmed by 7 bases and V by 5 bases; bases with no gene match: 7. The CDR3 has 13 amino acids. CDR1 is KGHSH and CDR2 is LQKENI in the germline V gene. The CDR3 DNA reads TGTGCCAGCTCATCGGACAGGGCAAGGGAGCAGTACTTC. Protein sequence: CASSSDRAREQYF.